This T cell receptor beta chain was documented in a study of blood T cell repertoires in COVID-19. Study background: Donors in the United States, Italy and Spain gave samples during acute or convalescent COVID-19. Sample material is recorded as cDNA or gDNA derived from T cells, B-cell-depleted T cells, or PBMCs.

Authors' analysis steps: Nucleated cell number was recorded as an estimate derived from reference gene primer amplification. Assay used: immunoSEQ multiplex PCR; TCRdb lists only in-frame clones, some missing. That table gives V, J and clone size, and the DNA gave D and trimming. The data contain around 130,000 clones, around nine tenths of them singletons. The germline V gene encodes CDR1 MNHEY and CDR2 SVGEGT. This CDR3 has 13 residues. With 1 base clipped from V and 7 bases from J, the junction kept 1 base outside the gene matches. The rearrangement joins TRBV6-2 or TRBV6-3 to TRBJ2-1, with 7 bases identical to TRBD1. The clonotype comes from a woman aged 50 to 65 with acute or convalescent COVID-19. Material for sequencing was peripheral blood. CDR3 in DNA: TGTGCCAGCAGTTACTGGACAGGAAATGAGCAGTTCTTC. Its translation: CASSYWTGNEQFF.